The 31 T cell receptor beta chains presented below share a single source sample, sequenced in a study of T cell responses to AZD1222 COVID-19 vaccine. Using immunoSEQ multiplex PCR, the repertoire was profiled, and TCRdb retains in-frame clones only, with some absent. The data contain around 99,000 clones, over 85% of them singletons. Sequences were derived from peripheral blood, sampled on day 0 of AZD1222 vaccination. Every receptor here comes from an adult in good health.

The V gene is TRBV14, the J gene TRBJ1-1, with TRBD1 as a possible D gene (6 bases). Germline V CDR1 and CDR2: SGHDN, FVKESK. Trimming removed 3 bases at V and 12 bases at J, with 14 bases between. The CDR3 extends over 12 amino acids. The CDR3: CASSQTQGQSFF. CDR3 DNA: TGTGCCAGCAGCCAGACACAGGGCCAGTCTTTCTTT.

The V and J genes are TRBV11-2 and TRBJ2-2, with D possibly being TRBD1 (7 bases). Per the germline V gene, CDR1 is SGHAT and CDR2 is FQNNGV. The CDR3 spans 14 residues. Trimming pared 3 bases from V and 7 bases from J, leaving 12 bases between. CDR3 sequence reads: CASSFRRGDGELFF. In nucleotides, the CDR3 is TGTGCCAGCAGCTTTCGCAGGGGGGACGGGGAGCTGTTTTTT.

The chain carries TRBV5-5 and TRBJ1-1; no firm D call. This CDR3 is built from 13 residues. CDR1 is SGHKS, CDR2 YYEKEE, per germline (reference sequence). V dropped 0 bases and J dropped 1 base, with 4 bases sitting between them. CDR3 nucleotide sequence: TGTGCCAGCAGCTTGGTACGGAACACTGAAGCTTTCTTT. Its translation: CASSLVRNTEAFF.

The rearrangement uses TRBV5-4 and TRBJ1-2; TRBD1 matches at 10 bases. Germline V lookup: CDR1 SGHNT, CDR2 YYREEE (reference sequence). V shed 3 bases and J 4 bases; nucleotides not matched to a gene: 3. The CDR3 length is 14 residues. DNA for the CDR3: TGTGCCAGCAGCTCGGACAGGGGGGCCTATGGCTACACCTTC. Its translation is CASSSDRGAYGYTF.

This chain connects TRBV9 to TRBJ2-3, with 8 positions matching TRBD2. CDR1 is SGDLS, CDR2 YYNGEE, per germline. The CDR3 is 16 amino acids. V lost 4 bases and J lost 0; bases outside the gene matches: 7. This CDR3 reads CASSIISGASTDTQYF. CDR3 DNA sequence: TGTGCCAGCAGCATTATTAGCGGGGCTAGCACAGATACGCAGTATTTT.

This chain connects TRBV7-2 to TRBJ2-2; TRBD1 agrees at 11 bases. The CDR3 length is 19 residues. Germline V gene data show CDR1 as SGHTA and CDR2 as FQGNSA. V was pared by 0 bases and J by 3 bases, with 9 bases of the junction left unmatched. For the CDR3, the DNA is TGTGCCAGCAGCTTAGCCGGACAGGGGGCCAGGAGGTACACCGGGGAGCTGTTTTTT. It encodes CASSLAGQGARRYTGELFF. Full variable domain (missing parts from reference TRBV7-2 and TRBJ2-2): GAGVSQSPSNKVTEKGKDVELRCDPISGHTALYWYRQSLGQGLEFLIYFQGNSAPDKSGLPSDRFSAERTGGSVSTLTIQRTQQEDSAVYLCASSLAGQGARRYTGELFFGEGSRLTVL.

This clone has just one count. The CDR3, as DNA: TGTGCCAGCAGCTCGACGGTTGAAGCTTTCTTT. It codes for CASSSTVEAFF. The genes are TRBV5-8 and TRBJ1-1; D unresolved. V lost 3 bases and J lost 7, with 7 bases in between. Germline lookup yields CDR1 SGHTS and CDR2 YDEGEE. CDR3 size: 11 residues.

This clone has a handful of counts. The V gene is TRBV2, the J gene TRBJ2-5; 7 bases line up with TRBD2. CDR1 and CDR2 from the germline V gene are SNHLY and FYNNEI. J gave up 5 bases and V 4 bases, and 7 bases lay outside the gene matches. The CDR3 extends over 14 amino acids. CDR3 region: CASSGGSRGETQYF. CDR3 coding DNA: TGTGCCAGCAGTGGCGGGAGTAGGGGTGAGACCCAGTACTTC.

As concerns this clone: Other DNA sequences within the sample encode an identical CDR3. This chain links TRBV5-1 with TRBJ2-7; D ambiguous. CDR1 and CDR2 (germline): SGHRS, YFSETQ. The CDR3 runs 14 residues. Trimming cost V 0 bases and J 0 bases, with 7 bases left between them. In DNA form, the CDR3 reads TGCGCCAGCAGCTTGGCTGGCGGCTCCTACGAGCAGTACTTC. This encodes CASSLAGGSYEQYF. Full variable domain (rest looked up from reference TRBV5-1 and TRBJ2-7): KAGVTQTPRYLIKTRGQQVTLSCSPISGHRSVSWYQQTPGQGLQFLFEYFSETQRNKGNFPGRFSGRQFSNSRSEMNVSTLELGDSALYLCASSLAGGSYEQYFGPGTRLTVT.

CDR3 DNA: TGCGCCAGCAGCCAAGAATGGTATACCAGTCAGCCCCAGCATTTT. Protein product: CASSQEWYTSQPQHF. V usage is TRBV4-1 and J usage is TRBJ1-5; no clear D gene. Germline assignment: CDR1 MGHRA and CDR2 YSYEKL. Trimming stripped 0 bases from V and 6 bases from J, with 12 bases between. This CDR3 region has 15 residues.

The V call is TRBV7-9, the J call TRBJ1-4; D call uncertain. Trimming removed 4 bases from V and 7 bases from J, with 7 bases in between. This CDR3 contains 12 residues. Germline-derived CDR1 and CDR2 are SEHNR and FQNEAQ (reference sequence). CDR3 amino acids: CASSSRSEKLFF. CDR3 coding DNA: TGTGCCAGCAGCTCCCGAAGTGAAAAACTGTTTTTT.

This clone has a single count. V is TRBV5-1 and J is TRBJ1-6; D gene uncertain. Germline CDR1 SGHRS, CDR2 YFSETQ. This CDR3 comprises 13 residues. Trimming cost V 6 bases and J 2 bases, with 6 bases left between them. The CDR3 loop is CASKGTYNSPLHF. The CDR3 nucleotides are TGCGCCAGCAAGGGCACCTATAATTCACCCCTCCACTTT.

The V call is TRBV30, the J call TRBJ1-1, with 7 bases that match TRBD1. The CDR3 is made up of 15 amino acids. CDR1 is GTSNPN and CDR2 is SVGIG in the germline V gene (reference sequence). With V trimmed by 0 bases and J by 0 bases, 4 bases remained unmatched. CDR3 sequence: CAWSVWQGVNTEAFF. CDR3 DNA sequence: TGTGCCTGGAGTGTATGGCAGGGGGTGAACACTGAAGCTTTCTTT.

This chain uses TRBV2 with TRBJ2-7; perhaps TRBD1 as D (5 bases). The germline gives CDR1 SNHLY, CDR2 FYNNEI. CDR3 size: 13 residues. V lost 3 bases and J 3 bases, leaving 9 bases between the germline ends. CDR3 coding DNA: TGTGCCAGCAGTGATAGGGGTAGCTACGAGCAGTACTTC. Translation: CASSDRGSYEQYF.

The rearrangement links TRBV5-6 to TRBJ1-6; D gene ambiguous. V dropped 0 bases and J dropped 6 bases, with 7 bases sitting between them. The V gene's germline CDR1 is SGHDT and CDR2 YYEEEE. The CDR3 has 14 residues. The CDR3: CASSLVVGNSPLHF. The CDR3 DNA is TGTGCCAGCAGCTTGGTCGTGGGTAATTCACCCCTCCACTTT. Drawing the rest from reference TRBV5-6 and TRBJ1-6, the complete variable domain is DAGVTQSPTHLIKTRGQQVTLRCSPKSGHDTVSWYQQALGQGPQFIFQYYEEEERQRGNFPDRFSGHQFPNYSSELNVNALLLGDSALYLCASSLVVGNSPLHFGNGTRLTVT.

This rearrangement joins TRBV5-8 to TRBJ1-2, with a tentative D call TRBD1 (6 bases). The V gene lost 7 bases and the J gene lost 7 bases, with 23 bases spanning the gap. Germline CDR1 and CDR2: SGHTS and YDEGEE. This CDR3 is built from 15 residues. CDR3 in amino acids: CASPPRGQGLFGYTF. The CDR3 DNA sequence: TGTGCCAGCCCCCCCCGCGGGCAGGGGTTGTTTGGCTACACCTTC. Full variable domain (outside the CDR3, taken from reference TRBV5-8 and TRBJ1-2): EAGVTQSPTHLIKTRGQQATLRCSPISGHTSVYWYQQALGLGLQFLLWYDEGEERNRGNFPPRFSGRQFPNYSSELNVNALELEDSALYLCASPPRGQGLFGYTFGSGTRLTVV.

This chain links TRBV14 with TRBJ2-3, with TRBD2 matching over 9 bases. This CDR3 has 16 amino acids. Trimming at V came to 4 bases and at J to 4 bases, leaving 9 bases not matched to a gene. In germline, CDR1 is SGHDN, CDR2 FVKESK. The CDR3 spells CASSPLTSGVADTQYF. The CDR3 nucleotides read TGTGCCAGCAGCCCCTTGACTAGCGGAGTGGCAGATACGCAGTATTTT.

The J gene is TRBJ1-5, the V gene TRBV28, with 7 bases aligning to TRBD1. This CDR3 is built from 13 residues. Germline V lookup: CDR1 MDHEN, CDR2 SYDVKM. With V trimmed by 6 bases and J by 2 bases, 1 base remained unmatched. The CDR3 spells CASRGTGNQPQHF. The DNA of the CDR3 is TGTGCCAGCAGAGGGACAGGCAATCAGCCCCAGCATTTT.

This clone appeared a few times. V usage is TRBV7-9 and J usage is TRBJ1-1, with D maybe TRBD1 (5 bases). V lost 4 bases, J lost 10 bases, and 19 bases lay in between. Germline-derived CDR1 and CDR2 are SEHNR and FQNEAQ (reference sequence). This CDR3 contains 14 residues. Here the CDR3 reads CASSSPGQPPGAFF. In DNA form, the CDR3 reads TGTGCCAGCAGCTCCCCGGGGCAACCGCCTGGAGCTTTCTTT.

The chain carries TRBV5-8 and TRBJ2-7; possible D gene TRBD2, 6 bases. V lost 4 bases and J 5 bases, leaving 13 bases between the germline ends. CDR3 length equals 13 residues. CDR1 is SGHTS, CDR2 YDEGEE, per germline. The DNA of the CDR3 is TGTGCCAGCAGCCGGGCCGGGGGTGACGAGCAGTACTTC. Translated, it gives CASSRAGGDEQYF.

Concerning this clone itself: Compared with germline, one end of the junction differs, possibly owing to a read error. The J gene is TRBJ2-3, the V gene TRBV7-6; 11 bases are shared with TRBD2. Looked up from germline, CDR1 is SGHVS and CDR2 is FNYEAQ. The CDR3 spans 16 residues. In DNA, the CDR3 is TGTGCCAGCAGCCTAGCGGGGGGCTGGGGCACAGATACGCAGTATTTT. It encodes CASSLAGGWGTDTQYF.

The table lists this clone with a count of one. V is TRBV7-2 and J is TRBJ1-1; a possible D gene is TRBD1 (5 bases). Germline V CDR1 and CDR2: SGHTA, FQGNSA. The CDR3 is 13 residues long. The V gene lost 1 base and the J gene lost 7 bases, with 10 bases spanning the gap. The CDR3 loop reads CASSLVRQGEAFF. In DNA, the CDR3 is TGTGCCAGCAGCTTAGTTCGTCAGGGTGAAGCTTTCTTT. The complete variable domain, with remaining parts taken from reference TRBV7-2 and TRBJ1-1, reads GAGVSQSPSNKVTEKGKDVELRCDPISGHTALYWYRQSLGQGLEFLIYFQGNSAPDKSGLPSDRFSAERTGGSVSTLTIQRTQQEDSAVYLCASSLVRQGEAFFGQGTRLTVV.

V is TRBV12-5 and J is TRBJ1-2; D remains unclear. This CDR3 is built from 15 residues. Trimming took off 1 base at V and 4 bases at J, with 13 bases between the two ends. Germline values: CDR1 LGHNT, CDR2 FRNRAP. In DNA, the CDR3 is TGTGCTAGTGGTTTGGGGGTGGGGAGTTTCTATGGCTACACCTTC. This sequence encodes CASGLGVGSFYGYTF.

This clone was found once. The chain employs TRBV14 and TRBJ2-3, with D perhaps TRBD2 (6 bases). V lost 4 bases, J lost 4 bases, and 15 bases lay in between. The CDR3 spans 15 residues. Germline assignment: CDR1 SGHDN and CDR2 FVKESK. In DNA form, the CDR3 reads TGTGCCAGCAGCCCGACTAGAAGCGGTGCAGATACGCAGTATTTT. Amino acid sequence: CASSPTRSGADTQYF.

The chain links TRBV5-1 to TRBJ1-2; 11 bases line up with TRBD1. This CDR3 contains 15 residues. Germline values: CDR1 SGHRS, CDR2 YFSETQ. V shed 5 bases, J shed 2 bases, and the junction held 5 bases outside the gene matches. In DNA form, the CDR3 reads TGCGCCAGCAGACCTGGGACAGGGGGGAACTATGGCTACACCTTC. The encoded protein is CASRPGTGGNYGYTF.

The chain is built from TRBV19 and TRBJ1-5, with D tentatively TRBD1 (6 bases). In germline, CDR1 is LNHDA, CDR2 SQIVND (reference sequence). Trimming stripped 3 bases from V and 7 bases from J, with 13 bases between. The CDR3 has 14 amino acids. Here the CDR3 reads CASSIVDRNQPQHF. The DNA for the CDR3 is TGTGCCAGTAGTATCGTCGACAGGAACCAGCCCCAGCATTTT.

The chain combines TRBV11-3 with TRBJ2-5; 8 nucleotides agree with TRBD2. The germline CDR1 and CDR2 sequences are SGHNT and YENEEA. With V trimmed by 6 bases and J by 4 bases, 4 bases remained unmatched. The CDR3 sequence is 13 residues long. The CDR3 sequence: CASSSGTGETQYF. CDR3 DNA sequence: TGTGCCAGCAGTAGCGGGACCGGAGAGACCCAGTACTTC.

J is TRBJ2-5 and V is TRBV11-2; D possibly corresponds to TRBD1 (6 bases). Trimming left V 5 bases short and J 4 bases short, with 20 bases between. This CDR3 is built from 16 residues. Germline loops: CDR1 SGHAT, CDR2 FQNNGV. The CDR3: CASSKSGRGGTETQYF. CDR3 nucleotide sequence: TGTGCCAGCAGCAAATCCGGCAGGGGTGGAACAGAGACCCAGTACTTC.

The chain carries TRBV28 and TRBJ1-5; D not certain. CDR3 length: 15 residues. Looked up from germline, CDR1 is MDHEN and CDR2 is SYDVKM. Between the trimmed V and J ends, which lost 3 bases and 1 base, there was a span of 10 bases. The CDR3 bases are TGTGCCAGCAGTTTTCTATTCGGCAGCAATCAGCCCCAGCATTTT. Translating it yields CASSFLFGSNQPQHF.

The chain employs TRBV30 and TRBJ1-5, with 7 nucleotides matching TRBD1. The germline gives CDR1 GTSNPN, CDR2 SVGIG (reference sequence). V lost 5 bases and J lost 6; bases outside the gene matches: 7. This CDR3 is built from 13 residues. In nucleotides, the CDR3 is TGTGCCTGGGCAAAGGGGGCCCGTCAGCCCCAGCATTTT. Its translation: CAWAKGARQPQHF.

The chain carries TRBV6-1 and TRBJ2-3; D is undetermined. V lost 2 bases to trimming and J lost 4 bases, with 4 bases between them. The CDR3 runs 12 residues. CDR1 is MNHNS and CDR2 is SASEGT in the germline V gene. CDR3 region: CASSEPPDTQYF. The CDR3 region has the DNA TGTGCCAGCAGTGAACCACCAGATACGCAGTATTTT.